The sequence of this T cell receptor beta chain was determined in a study of T cell changes during pregnancy in multiple sclerosis. Trimming removed 4 bases at V and 8 bases at J, with 15 bases between. Germline lookup yields CDR1 SGDLS and CDR2 YYNGEE. CDR3 length equals 14 residues. Sequencing was performed with immunoSEQ multiplex PCR; in TCRdb, only in-frame clones are kept and a portion is missing. The sample has 40,000 or so clones; over 80% are singletons. The material was CD8+ T cells from peripheral blood mononuclear cells, obtained before pregnancy. The J gene is TRBJ1-4, the V gene TRBV9; D is perhaps TRBD1 (6 bases). The receptor's source is a female donor with multiple sclerosis, enrolled in a pregnancy study. The CDR3 DNA reads TGTGCCAGCAGCACCCAGGGGTTGCAAGAAAAACTGTTTTTT. Encoded protein: CASSTQGLQEKLFF. Looking up the rest from reference TRBV9 and TRBJ1-4 gives the full variable domain: DSGVTQTPKHLITATGQRVTLRCSPRSGDLSVYWYQQSLDQGLQFLIQYYNGEERAKGNILERFSAQQFPDLHSELNLSSLELGDSALYFCASSTQGLQEKLFFGSGTQLSVL.